This T cell receptor (beta chain) was identified in a study of early T cells in non-severe SARS-CoV-2 infection. At the level of the study: Whole-blood bulk RNA, unsorted, was sequenced, and chains were unpaired.

Study-wide points: The matching step, a VDJdb search, favored anti-spike CD8 responses and missed private and CD4 specificities.

In this sample, this clonotype turned up a few times. What it binds is not known. Unique molecular identifiers (one per individual cDNA molecule) were attached. MiXCR was run by TCRdb on the 5' RACE reads, yielding one entry per CDR3 protein. The sample includes roughly 100,000 distinct CDR3 sequences, less than 15% of them seen just once. The CDR3 has 14 residues. Germline V gene data show CDR1 as SGHDT and CDR2 as YYEEEE. V lost 0 bases, J lost 3 bases, and 10 bases lay in between. The receptor comes from an adult who was a healthcare worker with PCR-confirmed SARS-CoV-2 infection or an uninfected control (not recorded which). The gene calls are TRBV5-6 and TRBJ2-7; no reliable D call. Sequenced: whole blood. DNA of the CDR3: TGTGCCAGCAGCTTGGGGGCCAGTTACTACGAGCAGTACTTC. It is translated as CASSLGASYYEQYF.